This is a list of T cell receptor beta chains from one sample in a study of blood T cell repertoires in COVID-19. Profiling relied on immunoSEQ multiplex PCR, and the TCRdb table lists in-frame clones only, not all of them. The sample includes roughly 140,000 clones, approximately 80% seen only once; the top ten take 1.6%. The sample taken for sequencing was PBMCs or T cells enriched from blood (not recorded which). The receptors shown here come from a woman younger than 30 who had been exposed to COVID-19. Both conserved end residues are part of each CDR3. Fields, in order: J gene, clone size, V gene, D gene, CDR3 DNA, CDR3 protein. The D gene is left open where the match is weak. Size is stated for part of the rows, as once, few or many counts, or as a class when the clone is expanded.

TRBJ2-6,NA,TRBV4-1,TRBD1,TGCGCCAGCAGCCTCCAACGACAGGGGGCGGTTTCTGGGGCCAACGTCCTGACTTTC,CASSLQRQGAVSGANVLTF
TRBJ1-2,NA,TRBV3-1/TRBV3-2,NA,TGTGCCAGCAGCCAAGAAGTGCGCTCGAGGGATGGCTACACCTTC,CASSQEVRSRDGYTF
TRBJ2-3,NA,TRBV5-1,NA,TGCGCCAGCAGCTTGGCCGGCGGAACCACAGATACGCAGTATTTT,CASSLAGGTTDTQYF
TRBJ1-4,few,TRBV24-1,NA,TGTGCCACCGTACGGGGGGCTAATGAAAAACTGTTTTTT,CATVRGANEKLFF
TRBJ2-2,NA,TRBV2,NA,TGTGCCAGCAGTAGTCGCGCCTCGAACACCGGGGAGCTGTTTTTT,CASSSRASNTGELFF
TRBJ2-7,NA,TRBV7-6,NA,TGTGCCAGCAGCCCAATCGCGGAAACAACAGGGGAGCAGTACTTC,CASSPIAETTGEQYF
TRBJ2-7,NA,TRBV28,NA,TGTGCCGCAGCGGGCAACCTCTACGAGCAGTACTTC,CAAAGNLYEQYF
TRBJ2-7,NA,TRBV7-3,NA,TGTGCCAGCAGCTTAACGGCGGGCTACGAGCAGTACTTC,CASSLTAGYEQYF
TRBJ1-1,NA,TRBV6-5,NA,TGTGCCAGCAGAGTCGAAACTACAGGGAACACTGAAGCTTTCTTT,CASRVETTGNTEAFF
TRBJ2-7,NA,TRBV6-5,TRBD1,TGTGCCAGCAGCCGAGGACAGGGTACCTACGAGCAGTACTTC,CASSRGQGTYEQYF
TRBJ2-7,once,TRBV19,NA,TGTGCCAGTAGTATAGATCTCCACAGGGACTACGAGCAGTACTTC,CASSIDLHRDYEQYF
TRBJ1-6,NA,TRBV2,NA,TGTGCCAGCAGGGCGGACAGTTCGAATTCACCCCTCCACTTT,CASRADSSNSPLHF
TRBJ2-7,NA,TRBV10-3,TRBD2,TGTGCCATCAGTGGTAGCGGGAGGGCCTACGAGCAGTACTTC,CAISGSGRAYEQYF
TRBJ1-3,NA,TRBV2,NA,TGTGCCAGCGGAAAGTGGAGCGGGTTAACTGGAAACACCATATATTTT,CASGKWSGLTGNTIYF
TRBJ2-1,NA,TRBV11-2,TRBD2,TGTGCCAGCAGCTTTACGGCGGGAGCCGGTAGCAATGAGCAGTTCTTC,CASSFTAGAGSNEQFF
TRBJ2-7,NA,TRBV10-2,TRBD2,TGCGCCAGCAGTGAACGAACTAGCGGACTATACGAGCAGTACTTC,CASSERTSGLYEQYF
TRBJ2-1,NA,TRBV19,NA,TGTGCCAGTAGTATAGTCAGGTGGAATGAGCAGTTCTTC,CASSIVRWNEQFF
TRBJ2-7,NA,TRBV19,TRBD1,TGTGCCAGTAGTTTGGACAGGGGTTACGAGCAGTACTTC,CASSLDRGYEQYF